Listed below are T cell receptor beta chains from one sample, sequenced in a study of beta chain features in type 1 diabetes. TCRdb's copy holds only in-frame clones and misses some; the assay was immunoSEQ multiplex PCR. The sample shows some 150,000 clones, roughly 9% of them seen only once. Source material: central memory CD4+ T cells from blood. The receptors were gathered from a woman aged 25-40 years with type 1 diabetes. The CDR3 runs from the conserved cysteine through the conserved F or W. A D gene is named only where the DNA matches it firmly. The size entry is marked missing in some rows and otherwise reads once, few, many or a size class.

TRBV30	NA	TRBJ2-7	NA	CAWPAYEQYF	TGTGCCTGGCCTGCCTACGAGCAGTACTTC
TRBV19	NA	TRBJ1-2	NA	CASTNSGFVYGYTF	TGTGCCAGTACCAACTCGGGTTTTGTCTATGGCTACACCTTC
TRBV30	NA	TRBJ2-1	few	CAWSVFAEEQFF	TGTGCCTGGAGTGTATTTGCGGAGGAGCAGTTCTTC
TRBV5-1	NA	TRBJ2-7	few	CASSVQGGDMYEQYF	TGCGCCAGCAGCGTCCAAGGGGGGGACATGTACGAGCAGTACTTC
TRBV7-9	TRBD1	TRBJ1-2	NA	CASSTTGDYGYTF	TGTGCCAGCAGCACCACAGGGGACTATGGCTACACCTTC
TRBV5-1	TRBD2	TRBJ2-1	few	CASSRVAGATYNEQFF	TGCGCCAGCAGCCGAGTAGCGGGCGCAACCTACAATGAGCAGTTCTTC
TRBV4-1	NA	TRBJ2-7	few	CASSQESREPSYEQYF	TGCGCCAGCAGCCAAGAGTCCCGGGAGCCCTCCTACGAGCAGTACTTC
TRBV30	TRBD2	TRBJ2-1	few	CAWSASSGRTSIYNEQFF	TGTGCCTGGAGTGCTTCTAGCGGGAGGACCTCTATCTACAATGAGCAGTTCTTC
TRBV28	TRBD2	TRBJ2-7	NA	CASSLPGGRTYEQYF	TGTGCCAGCAGTTTGCCTGGCGGGAGGACCTACGAGCAGTACTTC
TRBV11-2	NA	TRBJ2-7	few	CASSLDQGTHEQYF	TGTGCCAGCAGCTTAGACCAGGGGACCCACGAGCAGTACTTC
TRBV6-5	TRBD2	TRBJ2-3	few	CASRETSGRSDTQYF	TGTGCCAGCAGGGAGACTAGCGGGAGATCAGATACGCAGTATTTT
TRBV7-8	NA	TRBJ1-4	NA	CASSLVPRGEKLFF	TGTGCCAGCAGCTTAGTACCCCGCGGGGAAAAACTGTTTTTT
TRBV5-1	NA	TRBJ2-7	few	CASSFDSSYEQYF	TGCGCCAGCAGCTTTGACAGCTCCTACGAGCAGTACTTC
TRBV5-4	TRBD2	TRBJ2-3	NA	CASSLGSGNADTQYF	TGTGCCAGCAGCTTGGGTAGCGGGAACGCAGATACGCAGTATTTT
TRBV7-6	NA	TRBJ1-5	few	CASSLAGIRDQPQHF	TGTGCCAGCAGCTTAGCCGGGATTCGTGATCAGCCCCAGCATTTT
TRBV7-3	TRBD2	TRBJ2-2	NA	CASSAAGGPGVAGELFF	TGTGCCAGCAGCGCCGCGGGGGGACCCGGGGTGGCCGGGGAGCTGTTTTTT
TRBV15	TRBD2	TRBJ2-5	few	CATSRGTSVRVETQYF	TGTGCCACCAGCAGAGGAACTAGCGTTAGAGTAGAGACCCAGTACTTC
TRBV19	NA	TRBJ2-5	NA	CATGRRETQYF	TGTGCCACCGGAAGGCGGGAGACCCAGTACTTC